Following are 7 T cell receptor beta chains from one sample sequenced in a study of cytomegalovirus exposure and HLA in healthy donors. Profiling relied on immunoSEQ multiplex PCR, and the TCRdb table lists in-frame clones only, not all of them. The sample records fewer than 150,000 clones, 88% being singletons. The sample was PBMCs. These receptors all come from a woman under 30 in good health and CMV-seropositive.

This clone was recorded a few times. This chain joins TRBV6-5 and TRBJ1-4; D call uncertain. In germline, CDR1 is MNHEY, CDR2 SVGAGI. The CDR3 is made up of 12 amino acids. V dropped 6 bases and J dropped 11 bases, with 13 bases sitting between them. The CDR3 DNA is TGTGCCAGCAGCACCTACGGCGGCAAACTGTTTTTT. Translated: CASSTYGGKLFF.

The chain combines TRBV6-5 with TRBJ2-5; D unclear. V was pared by 4 bases and J by 5 bases, with 11 bases between. The CDR3 sequence is 13 residues long. CDR1 MNHEY and CDR2 SVGAGI come from the germline V gene. Here the CDR3 DNA reads TGTGCCAGCAGTTTGGGTCGGCGGGAGACCCAGTACTTC. Its protein product is CASSLGRRETQYF.

This chain connects TRBV10-3 to TRBJ1-2; the match to TRBD1 covers 7 bases. The CDR3 is 15 amino acids. The ends lost 2 bases at V and 4 bases at J; junction bases unmatched: 7. Germline V lookup: CDR1 ENHRY, CDR2 SYGVKD. Written as DNA, the CDR3 is TGTGCCATCAGTGAGGACAGGGACGGCAGCTATGGCTACACCTTC. The encoded protein is CAISEDRDGSYGYTF.

The J gene is TRBJ1-2, the V gene TRBV30; no clear D. Germline CDR1 is GTSNPN and CDR2 is SVGIG (reference sequence). The V gene lost 0 bases and the J gene lost 7 bases, with 18 bases spanning the gap. The CDR3 is made up of 15 amino acids. The CDR3 DNA reads as TGTGCCTGGAGTGTACTAGGAGCGAGATGGGGTGGCTACACCTTC. Translating gives CAWSVLGARWGGYTF.

The chain couples TRBV6-4 to TRBJ1-1; D is perhaps TRBD1 (5 bases). V gave up 8 bases and J gave up 3 bases, with 13 bases separating them. This CDR3 has 13 residues. Germline V lookup: CDR1 MRHNA, CDR2 SNTAGT. The DNA of the CDR3 is TGTGCCAGCTCGGACATAAGGGACACTGAAGCTTTCTTT. It translates to CASSDIRDTEAFF.

V usage is TRBV20-1 and J usage is TRBJ1-2; D not certain. This CDR3 comprises 10 residues. Germline loops: CDR1 DFQATT, CDR2 SNEGSKA (reference sequence). The V end was cut by 3 bases, the J end by 8 bases, with 7 bases between. The DNA of the CDR3 is TGCAGTGCTAGGGTGGAGGGCTACACCTTC. Encoded protein: CSARVEGYTF.

V gene TRBV5-1 combines with J gene TRBJ2-6; D remains unclear. Germline-derived CDR1 and CDR2 are SGHRS and YFSETQ. V was trimmed by 5 bases and J by 0 bases, leaving 3 bases between them. CDR3 size: 13 residues. In DNA, the CDR3 is TGCGCCAGCAGAGCCTCTGGGGCCAACGTCCTGACTTTC. Its protein product is CASRASGANVLTF.